This TCR beta chain derives from a study of blood T cell repertoires in COVID-19. V lost 1 base, J lost 0 bases, and 7 bases lay in between. CDR3 size: 14 residues. Germline CDR1 is LGHDT and CDR2 is YNNKEL (reference sequence). Recovery meant two consecutive negative NP/OP PCR tests, professional clearance, or resolved symptoms. Sequencing used immunoSEQ multiplex PCR; TCRdb keeps in-frame clones, though not all of them. The sample lists 350,000 to 550,000 clones, 80% to 90% occurring once. This chain uses TRBV3-1 (or the pseudogene TRBV3-2) with TRBJ2-7; D is unclear. The receptor was derived from a man aged 30-40 years who had recovered from COVID-19. Material for sequencing was PBMCs or T cells enriched from blood (not recorded which). CDR3 DNA: TGTGCCAGCAGCCAAGGGCGGATCTCCTACGAGCAGTACTTC. It encodes CASSQGRISYEQYF.